This T cell receptor (beta chain) was documented in a study of Tregs in tolerant kidney transplant recipients. TCRdb's table, derived via immunoSEQ multiplex PCR, lists solely in-frame clones and lacks some. The table records more than 95,000 clones, roughly nine tenths of them present only once. V lost 4 bases and J 8 bases, leaving 15 bases between the germline ends. Germline values: CDR1 SGHRS, CDR2 YFSETQ. The CDR3 sequence is 13 residues long. The TCR sequence derives from a human donor in good health. V gene TRBV5-1 combines with J gene TRBJ1-2; a possible D gene is TRBD1 (6 bases). Sequences were obtained from CD4+ T cells from blood. The CDR3 DNA reads TGCGCCAGCAGCCCTCTTACAGGGCGAGGCTACACCTTC. Its protein is CASSPLTGRGYTF.